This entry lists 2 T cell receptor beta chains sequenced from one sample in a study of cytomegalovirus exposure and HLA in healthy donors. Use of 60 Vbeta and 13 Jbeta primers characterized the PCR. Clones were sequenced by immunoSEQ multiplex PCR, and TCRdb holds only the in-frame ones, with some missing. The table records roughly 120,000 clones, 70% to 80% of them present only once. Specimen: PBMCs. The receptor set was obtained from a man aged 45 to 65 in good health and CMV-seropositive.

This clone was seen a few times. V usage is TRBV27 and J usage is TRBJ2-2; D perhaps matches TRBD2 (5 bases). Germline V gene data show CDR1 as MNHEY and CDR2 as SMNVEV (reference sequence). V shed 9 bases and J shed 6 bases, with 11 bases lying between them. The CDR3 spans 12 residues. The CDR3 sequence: CASTGSSGELFF. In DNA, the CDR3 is TGTGCCAGTACGGGAAGCTCCGGGGAGCTGTTTTTT.

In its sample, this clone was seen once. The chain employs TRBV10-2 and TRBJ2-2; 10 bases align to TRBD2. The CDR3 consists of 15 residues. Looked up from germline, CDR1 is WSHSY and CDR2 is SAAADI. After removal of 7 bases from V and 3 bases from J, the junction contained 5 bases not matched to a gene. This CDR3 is CASNSGLADTGELFF. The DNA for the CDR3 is TGCGCCAGCAACTCTGGACTAGCGGACACCGGGGAGCTGTTTTTT.